Each of the 5 T cell receptor beta chains below was sequenced from the same sample in a study of blood T cell repertoires in COVID-19. Some clones are missing from TCRdb's copy, which holds only in-frame ones; the method was immunoSEQ multiplex PCR. The table has 150,000 to 170,000 clones, just under 85% seen once. Sequencing used peripheral blood. The receptors shown here come from a woman aged 55-75 years with acute or convalescent COVID-19.

The chain joins TRBV5-5 to TRBJ2-7; 7 bases line up with TRBD1. J gave up 1 base and V 4 bases, and 2 bases lay outside the gene matches. There are 13 residues in the CDR3. From germline, CDR1 is SGHKS and CDR2 YYEKEE (reference sequence). The CDR3 region is CASSPGQSYEQYV. CDR3 bases: TGTGCCAGCAGCCCGGGACAGTCCTACGAGCAGTACGTC.

V and J are TRBV21-1 and TRBJ2-7; TRBD2 is the table's D call and was not checked against the DNA. TRBV21-1 is a listed pseudogene. The CDR3 contains 15 residues. The CDR3 protein is CASSKVLRDSYEQYF. CDR3 sequence (DNA): TGTGCCAGCAGCAAAGTGTTACGGGACTCCTACGAGCAGTACTTC.

This clone appeared once. The V and J genes are TRBV3-1 (or the pseudogene TRBV3-2) and TRBJ2-1; the match to TRBD2 covers 8 bases. CDR1 and CDR2 from the germline V gene are LGHDT and YNNKEL (reference sequence). The CDR3 totals 16 residues. J was trimmed by 2 bases and V by 1 base; bases with no gene match: 4. The chain's CDR3 is CASSQVRLAPYNEQFF. Here the CDR3 DNA reads TGTGCCAGCAGCCAAGTGAGACTAGCGCCCTACAATGAGCAGTTCTTC.

This chain uses TRBV6-5 with TRBJ1-3; D is unresolved. This CDR3 spans 14 amino acids. V was cut by 11 bases and J by 0 bases, with 14 bases left in between. Per germline, CDR1 MNHEY and CDR2 SVGAGI. CDR3 coding DNA: TGTGCCGCCACTGGAGGTCTCTCTGGAAACACCATATATTTT. Its translation: CAATGGLSGNTIYF.

V and J are TRBV18 and TRBJ1-2; TRBD1 agrees at 7 bases. Per germline, CDR1 KGHSH and CDR2 LQKENI. CDR3 size: 15 residues. Trimming took 3 bases from V and 0 from J; bases not matched to a gene: 4. CDR3 in DNA: TGTGCCAGCTCACCGTCCGACAGGGCTAACTATGGCTACACCTTC. It yields the protein CASSPSDRANYGYTF.